The rows below give T cell receptor beta chains drawn from one sample of a study of cytomegalovirus exposure and HLA in healthy donors. Produced via immunoSEQ multiplex PCR; TCRdb's table is partial and in-frame only. This sample has about 150,000 clones, with around 82% found just once. The sequencing input was PBMCs. The receptors stem from a woman in her 40s in good health and CMV-seropositive. Each CDR3 is given with its conserved first and last residue. D genes are given only for firm matches. Expanded clones are given a class, and other clones once, few, many or no size at all.

>.|.|TRBJ2-2|TRBV7-8
TGTGCCAGCAGCTCCACCGGGAGTCCCACCGGGGAGCTGTTTTTT
CASSSTGSPTGELFF
>once|.|TRBJ1-5|TRBV7-9
TGTTCCAGCAGCTTAGCGAGAGGGCCCCAGCATTTT
CSSSLARGPQHF
>.|.|TRBJ1-4|TRBV30
TGTGCCTGGAGCGCGGACAGCAATGAAAAACTGTTTTTT
CAWSADSNEKLFF
>.|TRBD2|TRBJ2-7|TRBV5-1
TGCGCCAGCAGCTTGGTCGGGCCGGGACTAACAATTTACGAGCAGTACTTC
CASSLVGPGLTIYEQYF
>few|TRBD2|TRBJ2-7|TRBV19
TGTGCCAGTAGTAGGTCGGCGGGAGCGGCTTACGAGCAGTACTTC
CASSRSAGAAYEQYF
>.|.|TRBJ2-6|TRBV30
TGTGCCCGGCTTCTAGCCGGGGCCAACGTCCTGACTTTC
CARLLAGANVLTF
>.|.|TRBJ2-3|TRBV9
TGTGCCAGCAGCGTCTCGCGGAGCACAGATACGCAGTATTTT
CASSVSRSTDTQYF
>.|.|TRBJ2-2|TRBV29-1
TGCAGCGCAGGGGCCCAAAACACCGGGGAGCTGTTTTTT
CSAGAQNTGELFF
>.|.|TRBJ2-7|TRBV10-1
TGCGCCAGCAGTGATCCTTCGTCCTACGAGCAGTACTTC
CASSDPSSYEQYF
>.|TRBD1|TRBJ2-3|TRBV2
TGTGCCAGCAGAGTGACAGGGGTCGGAACAGATACGCAGTATTTT
CASRVTGVGTDTQYF
>few|TRBD2|TRBJ2-5|TRBV5-1
TGCGCCAGCAGCTTGTTAGCGGGAGCGGGGGAGACCCAGTACTTC
CASSLLAGAGETQYF
>.|TRBD2|TRBJ2-5|TRBV18
TGTGCCAGCTCACCGTCTAGCGGGCCTTACCAAGAGACCCAGTACTTC
CASSPSSGPYQETQYF
>.|.|TRBJ1-2|TRBV6-5
TGTGCCAGCAGTTACTCGGGGGGGTCTAACTATGGCTACACCTTC
CASSYSGGSNYGYTF
>.|.|TRBJ2-3|TRBV14
TGTGCCAGCAGCCAAGATGGTACACTAGTAAGATGGGCAGATACGCAGTATTTT
CASSQDGTLVRWADTQYF
>.|TRBD2|TRBJ2-7|TRBV28
TGTGCCAGCATCCCGGGGGGGGGCTACGAGCAGTACTTC
CASIPGGGYEQYF
>few|TRBD1|TRBJ2-7|TRBV19
TGTGCCAGTAGTGGGGACAGGGGCTTCTTCGAGCAGTACTTC
CASSGDRGFFEQYF
>.|TRBD2|TRBJ2-2|TRBV5-1
TGCGCCAGCAGCTTGGCGGCGGGAGGGACCGGGGAGCTGTTTTTT
CASSLAAGGTGELFF
>.|TRBD1|TRBJ1-1|TRBV7-3
TGTGCCAGCTCCTTACAGGGGTTTACTGAAGCTTTCTTT
CASSLQGFTEAFF
>once|TRBD1|TRBJ2-2|TRBV5-1
TGCGCCAGCAGCCCGGACAGGGGGCACGCCGGGGAGCTGTTTTTT
CASSPDRGHAGELFF
>.|TRBD2|TRBJ2-1|TRBV7-9
TGTGCCAGCAGCTTAGTCGGGAGGGCCTTTGAGCAGTTCTTC
CASSLVGRAFEQFF
>.|.|TRBJ2-3|TRBV5-1
TGCGCCAGCAGCCCGATAAACCGGGATACGCAGTATTTT
CASSPINRDTQYF
>few|.|TRBJ1-2|TRBV7-2
TGTGCCAGCAGCCTCCGGACACGGTCGACTGGCTACACCTTC
CASSLRTRSTGYTF
>.|TRBD2|TRBJ2-1|TRBV10-3
TGTGCCATCAGTCCAGGGACTAGCGGAACCTTCGGTGAGCAGTTCTTC
CAISPGTSGTFGEQFF
>few|.|TRBJ1-1|TRBV28
TGTGCCAGCAGTATGACTTTGAACACTGAAGCTTTCTTT
CASSMTLNTEAFF
>.|TRBD2|TRBJ2-3|TRBV25-1
TGTGCCAGCAGTGCCTTCCTGGCTAGCGGGGGCACAGATACGCAGTATTTT
CASSAFLASGGTDTQYF
>.|TRBD1|TRBJ1-5|TRBV7-9
TGTGCCAGCAGCTTAGACCTCCAGGGGGGTAGCAATCAGCCCCAGCATTTT
CASSLDLQGGSNQPQHF
>few|.|TRBJ2-7|TRBV6-5
TGTGCCAGCAGTCCCGGGCAAGCGGATTCCTACGAGCAGTACTTC
CASSPGQADSYEQYF
>.|.|TRBJ1-1|TRBV29-1
TGCAGCGTTGGGACTACATTAACCAGGTACACTGAAGCTTTCTTT
CSVGTTLTRYTEAFF
>.|.|TRBJ1-5|TRBV19
TGTGCCAGTACAAACGTCCGGAATCAGCCCCAGCATTTT
CASTNVRNQPQHF
>.|.|TRBJ1-3|TRBV7-9
TGTGCCAGCAGCTCTATCGCTCAGGGTGGAAACACCATATATTTT
CASSSIAQGGNTIYF
>.|TRBD1|TRBJ1-5|TRBV25-1
TGTGCCAGCAGTGCTACAGGGGGGGGCCAGCCCCAGCATTTT
CASSATGGGQPQHF
>.|.|TRBJ1-2|TRBV9
TGTGCCAGCAGCGCAATCAGGGTTGGTGGCTACACCTTC
CASSAIRVGGYTF
>.|.|TRBJ2-1|TRBV29-1
TGCAGCGTTGAAGATTCGGCAGGGCGGTACAATGAGCAGTTCTTC
CSVEDSAGRYNEQFF
>.|.|TRBJ2-6|TRBV15
TGTGCCACCAGACAGACAGGAGGTCCCTCTGGGGCCAACGTCCTGACTTTC
CATRQTGGPSGANVLTF
>.|.|TRBJ2-2|TRBV6-1
TGTGCCAGCAGTCGACAGTTGAACACCGGGGAGCTGTTTTTT
CASSRQLNTGELFF
>.|.|TRBJ1-2|TRBV5-1
TGCGCCAGCAGGGCGGACAGTAACTATGGCTACACCTTC
CASRADSNYGYTF
>.|TRBD1|TRBJ2-7|TRBV4-2
TGTGCCAGCAGCCAAATGGCCTCAGGGACAGGTTGGTACGAGCAGTACTTC
CASSQMASGTGWYEQYF
>.|.|TRBJ2-7|TRBV28
TGTGCCACCAATGGGCCTTTGGAGCAGTACTTC
CATNGPLEQYF
>.|.|TRBJ2-5|TRBV2
TGTGCCAGCAGCCAGGGGCGGCCACAAGAGACCCAGTACTTC
CASSQGRPQETQYF
>.|TRBD1|TRBJ2-7|TRBV11-3
TGTGCCAGCAGCGCCTACCGGGACAGGGGGGCCTACGAGCAGTACTTC
CASSAYRDRGAYEQYF